Listed here are 25 T cell receptor beta chains from one sample, sequenced in a study of T cells in Graves' hyperthyroidism and ophthalmopathy (dated by TCRdb to between 2018 and 2021). Library preparation was by multiplex PCR. Sequencing took place on an Illumina HiSeq 2000. The TCR beta CDR3 regions were amplified from the RNA transcripts. A first-round RT-PCR of the TCR CDR3 used the HTBI primer set with the Qiagen OneStep RT-PCR kit. In TCRdb, the public reads were trimmed at Q25 with fastp and aligned with MiXCR, with productive beta chains retained. Every entry covers one CDR3 protein and lists the most common genes and DNA from its rows. A total of a few hundred thousand distinct CDR3 sequences appear in this sample, over 15% of them only once. The top ten constitute 15% of the sample. The specimen was blood. The origin of the receptors is a woman in her thirties or forties with Graves' ophthalmopathy.

As for this clonotype: The CDR3 does not end in the conserved phenylalanine or tryptophan, so this is likely a read error. This chain connects TRBV20-1 to TRBJ1-1; 7 nucleotides align to TRBD1. The CDR3 extends over 14 amino acids. The germline V gene has CDR1 DFQATT and CDR2 SNEGSKA (reference sequence). With 4 bases clipped from V and 4 bases from J, the junction kept 9 bases outside the gene matches. The CDR3 DNA sequence: TGCAGTGCTAAACGACAGGGATCCGTCACTGAAGCTTTCCTT. It translates to CSAKRQGSVTEAFL.

This clonotype appeared many times. The chain couples TRBV7-9 to TRBJ2-7, with a tentative D call TRBD2 (5 bases). V shed 4 bases and J shed 2 bases, with 15 bases lying between them. CDR1 SEHNR and CDR2 FQNEAQ come from the germline V gene (reference sequence). CDR3 size: 15 residues. CDR3: CASSSGRGIPYEQYF. The CDR3 DNA reads as TGTGCCAGCAGCTCAGGCCGGGGAATTCCCTACGAGCAGTACTTC.

This clonotype has ten or more counts. The chain joins TRBV10-1 to TRBJ1-5; 9 bases match TRBD1. Germline CDR1 reads WNHNN; CDR2 reads SYGVQD (reference sequence). V shed 8 bases and J 5 bases; nucleotides not matched to a gene: 10. This CDR3 is built from 15 residues. The CDR3 spells CASGGQGTGYQPQHF. The CDR3 DNA follows: TGCGCCAGCGGGGGACAGGGCACGGGGTATCAGCCCCAGCATTTT.

This clonotype was counted ten times or more. The chain couples TRBV19 to TRBJ2-4; tentative D call: TRBD2 (7 bases). Germline V gene lookup returns CDR1 LNHDA and CDR2 SQIVND (reference sequence). V gave up 7 bases and J gave up 6 bases, with 19 bases separating them. This CDR3 region has 15 residues. CDR3 sequence: CASTTLGGGGNIQYF. DNA of the CDR3: TGTGCCAGTACCACGCTAGGAGGGGGGGGAAACATTCAGTACTTC.

The chain combines TRBV6-1 with TRBJ1-1; 8 bases match TRBD1. Germline assignment: CDR1 MNHNS and CDR2 SASEGT. The CDR3 runs 14 residues. J gave up 6 bases and V 6 bases, and 9 bases lay outside the gene matches. CDR3 protein: CASRTGQARAEAFF. The CDR3 nucleotides are TGTGCCAGCAGGACGGGACAGGCAAGAGCTGAAGCTTTCTTT.

The table lists this clonotype with many counts. The CDR3 loop is CSARPVGQGGLSNQPQHF. The CDR3 nucleotides read TGCAGTGCTAGACCTGTGGGGCAGGGAGGGCTTAGCAATCAGCCCCAGCATTTT. The rearrangement links TRBV20-1 to TRBJ1-5, with D perhaps TRBD1 (5 bases). This CDR3 region has 18 residues. The V end was cut by 2 bases, the J end by 0 bases, with 20 bases between. Germline assignment: CDR1 DFQATT and CDR2 SNEGSKA (reference sequence).

This clonotype has a count of ten or more. The chain joins TRBV6-2 or TRBV6-3 to TRBJ2-2, with D tentatively TRBD2 (5 bases). The CDR3 runs 13 residues. The germline V gene has CDR1 MNHEY and CDR2 SVGEGT. V lost 8 bases, J lost 6 bases, and 13 bases lay in between. For the CDR3, the DNA is TGTGCCAGCGGGAGAACAGCCTCCGGGGAGCTGTTTTTT. The encoded protein is CASGRTASGELFF.

This clonotype has a count of ten or more. The rearrangement joins TRBV13 to TRBJ1-1; D gene unclear. The CDR3 length is 15 residues. With 0 bases removed from V and 1 base from J, the gap between germline ends came to 9 bases. Germline values: CDR1 PRHDT, CDR2 FYEKMQ (reference sequence). The CDR3 loop reads CASSLGSRRNTEAFF. CDR3 DNA: TGTGCCAGCAGCTTAGGATCCAGAAGGAACACTGAAGCTTTCTTT.

As DNA, the CDR3 is TGTGCCTGGAGTTGGACTGGGAACACTGAAGCTTTCTTT. Translation gives CAWSWTGNTEAFF. The rearrangement joins TRBV30 to TRBJ1-1; D gene ambiguous. This CDR3 has 13 residues. Trimming removed 2 bases from V and 1 base from J, with 8 bases in between. Germline V gene sequence: CDR1 GTSNPN, CDR2 SVGIG (reference sequence). Full variable domain (remainder filled in from reference TRBV30 and TRBJ1-1): SQTIHQWPATLVQPVGSPLSLECTVEGTSNPNLYWYRQAAGRGLQLLFYSVGIGQISSEVPQNLSASRPQDRQFILSSKKLLLSDSGFYLCAWSWTGNTEAFFGQGTRLTVV.

This clonotype was observed a few times. V usage is TRBV4-3 and J usage is TRBJ2-5, with D hard to call. The V gene's germline CDR1 is LGHNA and CDR2 YSLEER. CDR3 length: 18 residues. Trimming removed 0 bases at V and 2 bases at J, with 19 bases between. The CDR3 region is CASSQDNSGGTIQETQYF. CDR3 DNA sequence: TGCGCCAGCAGCCAAGATAATTCTGGCGGAACGATACAAGAGACCCAGTACTTC.

This clonotype was detected ten times or more. CDR3 in DNA: TGTGCCAGCAGATCTTACCTGGAACCCACCTACGAGCAGTACTTC. It translates to CASRSYLEPTYEQYF. The rearrangement links TRBV27 to TRBJ2-7; no clear D gene. V was trimmed by 6 bases and J by 2 bases, leaving 17 bases between them. The CDR3 length is 15 residues. Germline lookup yields CDR1 MNHEY and CDR2 SMNVEV (reference sequence).

This clonotype was recorded at least ten times. One end of the junction does not line up with germline, which may come from a read error. The chain joins TRBV28 to TRBJ2-7; D is unclear. CDR1 MDHEN and CDR2 SYDVKM come from the germline V gene. The CDR3 is 12 amino acids. CDR3 DNA sequence: TGTGCCAGCAGTTTCGGCTCCCACGAGCAGTACTTC. Its protein product is CASSFGSHEQYF.

This clonotype was found many times. The J gene is TRBJ2-5, the V gene TRBV5-1, with TRBD1 identical over 7 bases. Trimming cost V 4 bases and J 9 bases; bases outside gene matches: 12. In germline, CDR1 is SGHRS, CDR2 YFSETQ. The CDR3 runs 14 residues. The CDR3 loop is CASSPETGRGAQYF. The CDR3 DNA follows: TGCGCCAGCAGCCCGGAGACAGGGCGTGGGGCCCAGTACTTC.

In its sample, this clonotype was seen a few times. The gene calls are TRBV28 and TRBJ2-5; 9 nucleotides line up with TRBD1. V shed 6 bases, J shed 7 bases, and the junction held 9 bases outside the gene matches. The CDR3 length is 14 residues. Germline V gene data show CDR1 as MDHEN and CDR2 as SYDVKM. The CDR3 region is CASRPGTGFGTQYF. In DNA, the CDR3 is TGTGCCAGCAGACCCGGGACAGGGTTCGGGACCCAGTACTTC.

The V and J genes are TRBV4-1 and TRBJ1-2, with a tentative D call TRBD1 (6 bases). The CDR3 length is 15 residues. Trimming stripped 0 bases from V and 8 bases from J, with 16 bases between. The germline CDR1 and CDR2 sequences are MGHRA and YSYEKL. CDR3 bases: TGCGCCAGCAGCCAAGATTTACACAGGGCGGTGGGCTACACCTTC. This gives the protein CASSQDLHRAVGYTF.

This clonotype was found many times. The chain links TRBV6-5 to TRBJ2-7, with D perhaps matching TRBD1 (5 bases). This CDR3 is built from 13 residues. Per the germline V gene, CDR1 is MNHEY and CDR2 is SVGAGI. Trimming removed 2 bases at V and 3 bases at J, with 8 bases between. CDR3 residues: CASSYGHSYEQYF. The CDR3 coding sequence is TGTGCCAGCAGTTACGGACATAGCTACGAGCAGTACTTC.

This clonotype was counted only a few times. The J gene is TRBJ2-7, the V gene TRBV30, with 7 bases fitting TRBD1. Germline assignment: CDR1 GTSNPN and CDR2 SVGIG (reference sequence). The length of the CDR3 is 14 residues. Trimming took 0 bases from V and 4 from J; bases not matched to a gene: 6. CDR3 sequence (DNA): TGTGCCTGGAGTGTGCCCCAGGGGGTGTACGAGCAGTACTTC. Its protein product is CAWSVPQGVYEQYF. The entire variable domain, with the rest obtained from reference TRBV30 and TRBJ2-7, is as follows: SQTIHQWPATLVQPVGSPLSLECTVEGTSNPNLYWYRQAAGRGLQLLFYSVGIGQISSEVPQNLSASRPQDRQFILSSKKLLLSDSGFYLCAWSVPQGVYEQYFGPGTRLTVT.

This clonotype was observed many times. The V gene is TRBV19, the J gene TRBJ1-5, with D possibly TRBD1 on 6 matching bases. CDR3 length: 16 residues. Between the trimmed V and J ends, which lost 4 bases and 1 base, there was a span of 14 bases. Germline loops: CDR1 LNHDA, CDR2 SQIVND (reference sequence). The CDR3 nucleotides are TGTGCCAGTAGTAATCTACAGGGTAGCAGCAATCAGCCCCAGCATTTT. It is translated as CASSNLQGSSNQPQHF. The full variable domain, its missing parts supplied by reference TRBV19 and TRBJ1-5, is DGGITQSPKYLFRKEGQNVTLSCEQNLNHDAMYWYRQDPGQGLRLIYYSQIVNDFQKGDIAEGYSVSREKKESFPLTVTSAQKNPTAFYLCASSNLQGSSNQPQHFGDGTRLSIL.

This clonotype came up many times. The chain uses TRBV2 and TRBJ1-2, with 11 bases identical to TRBD1. Germline trimming cut 4 bases from V and 1 base from J; bases unmatched to any gene: 2. CDR3 length equals 15 residues. Germline V gives CDR1 SNHLY, CDR2 FYNNEI. CDR3 coding DNA: TGTGCCAGCAGTGGGACAGGGGGCCGTAACTATGGCTACACCTTC. It specifies CASSGTGGRNYGYTF.

As regards this clonotype: Just one base apart from a much larger clone, this may be a read error. In nucleotides, the CDR3 is TGTGCCAGCAGTAGCCTCCGGGGAGAATCGCCCTACGAGCAGTACTTC. It codes for CASSSLRGESPYEQYF. V gene TRBV6-1 combines with J gene TRBJ2-7; possible D gene TRBD2, 5 bases. The CDR3 consists of 16 residues. Germline CDR1 is MNHNS and CDR2 is SASEGT. Trimming shortened V by 5 bases and J by 2 bases, and 19 bases separated the two germline ends.

The table lists this clonotype with many counts. The CDR3 sequence is CSVEAEQETQYF. The DNA of the CDR3 is TGCAGCGTTGAGGCGGAGCAAGAGACCCAGTACTTC. The gene calls are TRBV29-1 and TRBJ2-5; D gene ambiguous. V lost 3 bases, J lost 2 bases, and 7 bases lay in between. Germline loops: CDR1 SQVTM, CDR2 ANQGSEA. This CDR3 is 12 amino acids long.

This clonotype was observed many times. The chain links TRBV7-6 to TRBJ2-4; TRBD2 matches 8 bases. The V gene's germline CDR1 is SGHVS and CDR2 FNYEAQ. V lost 1 base to trimming and J lost 3 bases; unmatched junction nucleotides: 11. The CDR3 loop spans 18 amino acids. The CDR3 here is CASSLGALAGRVKNIQYF. The CDR3 region has the DNA TGTGCCAGCAGCTTAGGAGCCTTAGCGGGACGTGTCAAAAACATTCAGTACTTC.

This clonotype was detected many times. This chain links TRBV6-5 with TRBJ1-5; a weak D match, TRBD1 (5 bases). The CDR3 extends over 16 amino acids. Trimming cost V 5 bases and J 4 bases, with 18 bases left between them. In germline, CDR1 is MNHEY, CDR2 SVGAGI. Here the CDR3 reads CASSRGGGSTNQPQHF. In nucleotides, the CDR3 is TGTGCCAGCAGTCGGGGGGGGGGGTCCACGAATCAGCCCCAGCATTTT.

Ten or more counts support this clonotype. CDR3 residues: CASSFGGLLTETQYF. The CDR3 bases are TGTGCCAGCAGTTTTGGGGGGTTGCTAACGGAGACCCAGTACTTC. The chain uses TRBV12-3 or TRBV12-4 and TRBJ2-5; a possible D gene is TRBD2 (6 bases). Trimming took 3 bases from V and 5 from J, leaving 16 bases between them. The CDR3 totals 15 residues.

This clonotype was seen a handful of times. The chain uses TRBV5-1 and TRBJ2-2; D perhaps matches TRBD1 (5 bases). Trimming removed 0 bases from V and 2 bases from J, with 17 bases in between. Germline lookup yields CDR1 SGHRS and CDR2 YFSETQ. The CDR3 sequence is 18 residues long. CDR3 region: CASSLVLRGNVNTGELFF. The CDR3 DNA sequence: TGCGCCAGCAGCTTGGTATTAAGGGGTAATGTTAACACCGGGGAGCTGTTTTTT.